This TCR beta chain was observed in a study of T-cell memory formation after mild COVID-19. For the study at large: Largely donor-specific sequence clusters came from a couple of donors. Study-level results: Largely, contracting CD4+ clones fell within CM and EM, and contracting CD8+ clones within EMRA. Later expanders leaned CD4+, whereas clones that contracted between day 15 and 85 were balanced CD4/CD8. Some clones that responded turned up in pre-infection memory, which suggests that cross-reactive memory joined in.

TCRdb itself ran the 5' RACE reads through MiXCR, one entry per CDR3 protein. The sample has roughly 510,000 distinct CDR3 sequences; 15% to 20% are singletons. The CDR3 is 14 residues long. V lost 0 bases, J lost 8 bases, and 7 bases stayed unmatched. Per germline, CDR1 SGHDT and CDR2 YYEEEE. The table lists this clonotype with many counts. Its specificity is unknown. The origin of this receptor is an adult woman who had mild COVID-19 (a few samples of this study predate the infection). Cell type and time point are not known. Sequencing was performed on PBMCs or a T cell subset sorted from them (not recorded which). This chain connects TRBV5-6 to TRBJ1-1; 7 positions agree with TRBD1. The CDR3 protein is CASSLGQGVVEAFF. CDR3 DNA sequence: TGTGCCAGCAGCTTGGGACAGGGCGTCGTAGAAGCTTTCTTT.